Each of the 5 T cell receptor beta chains below was sequenced from the same sample in a study of blood T cells in healthy people across ages. The authors ran a second PCR of roughly 6 to 12 cycles using a sample-barcoded 5' primer and a J-beta primer mix. TCRdb redid the calling of the 5' RACE reads with MiXCR, one entry per CDR3 protein. The sample has 750,000 to 950,000 distinct CDR3 sequences, 50% to 65% seen once. The source material was blood. All receptors come from a man older than 75 in good health.

The chain combines TRBV12-3 or TRBV12-4 with TRBJ1-5; TRBD1 matches at 7 bases. This CDR3 is 14 amino acids long. Germline trimming cut 6 bases from V and 10 bases from J; bases unmatched to any gene: 12. The CDR3 region has the DNA TGTGCCAGCAGCTCTGGGACAGACCGTCGACCCCAGCATTTT. As protein: CASSSGTDRRPQHF.

A remark on this clonotype: Its ends do not fully match the called genes, so a read error is possible. The chain recombines TRBV5-1 with TRBJ2-6; 8 nucleotides line up with TRBD1. CDR1 is SGHRS, CDR2 YFSETQ, per germline. This CDR3 is built from 18 residues. The chain's CDR3 is CASSPPGQALSRANVLTF. The CDR3 DNA follows: TGCGCCAGCAGCCCCCCGGGACAGGCCCTCTCTAGGGCCAACGTCCTGACTTTC.

Turning to this clonotype: One end of the junction varies from germline; a read error may be responsible. This chain uses TRBV4-1 with TRBJ2-7; 8 bases are shared with TRBD1. The CDR3 is 14 residues long. The germline CDR1 and CDR2 sequences are MGHRA and YSYEKL. The CDR3 protein is CAGSHPDRAAEQYF. CDR3 DNA sequence: TGCGCCGGCAGCCACCCGGACAGGGCGGCCGAGCAGTACTTC.

V is TRBV2 and J is TRBJ2-1; D possibly corresponds to TRBD2 (6 bases). CDR1 is SNHLY and CDR2 is FYNNEI in the germline V gene. The CDR3 contains 15 residues. The ends were cut back, 6 bases at V and 6 bases at J, with 18 bases in the middle. The CDR3 coding sequence is TGTGCCAGCAGGCTGGTCGGCGGGACGTTCAATGAGCAGTTCTTC. As protein: CASRLVGGTFNEQFF.

This clonotype was detected only a few times. J is TRBJ2-1 and V is TRBV6-2 or TRBV6-3; D unclear. Germline V gene sequence: CDR1 MNHEY, CDR2 SVGEGT. V was cut by 6 bases and J by 4 bases, with 16 bases left in between. The CDR3 consists of 15 residues. The CDR3 sequence: CASSLNPGAYNEQFF. CDR3 DNA: TGTGCCAGCAGCCTCAACCCAGGAGCATACAATGAGCAGTTCTTC.